Below, 14 T cell receptor beta chains from the same sample are listed, as sequenced in a study of blood T cells in healthy people across ages. Alongside a J-beta primer mix, a sample-barcoded 5' primer served in a second PCR lasting roughly 7 to 11 cycles. A single record per CDR3 protein comes from TCRdb applying MiXCR to the 5' RACE reads. The sample lists around 1,500,000 distinct CDR3 sequences; roughly 27% were seen once. Sequenced: blood. The receptors stem from a young woman in good health.

This CDR3 is CASSFGAENTEAFF. Here the CDR3 DNA reads TGTGCCAGCAGTTTTGGGGCAGAGAACACTGAAGCTTTCTTT. The chain is built from TRBV12-3 or TRBV12-4 and TRBJ1-1; D might be TRBD1 (5 bases). The germline V and J ends were trimmed by 3 bases and 1 base, with 9 bases remaining between them. This CDR3 has 14 residues.

This chain joins TRBV27 and TRBJ1-1; D is unclear. V was trimmed by 6 bases and J by 3 bases, leaving 14 bases between them. The CDR3 extends over 14 amino acids. Germline values: CDR1 MNHEY, CDR2 SMNVEV (reference sequence). CDR3 residues: CASRAGLRDTEAFF. The CDR3 DNA is TGTGCCAGCAGAGCCGGACTGCGGGACACTGAAGCTTTCTTT.

In the case of this clonotype: At one end, the junction sequence differs from germline, possibly due to a read error. This chain connects TRBV14 to TRBJ2-6; D uncertain. CDR3 length: 13 residues. Per germline, CDR1 SGHDN and CDR2 FVKESK. The CDR3 DNA is TGTGCCAGCAGCCAAGGTTTTGGGAACGTCCCGACTTTC. This encodes CASSQGFGNVPTF.

In this sample, this clonotype turned up a few times. The chain links TRBV12-3 or TRBV12-4 to TRBJ1-6; 7 bases match TRBD1. After removal of 3 bases from V and 2 bases from J, the junction contained 4 bases not matched to a gene. CDR3 length: 16 amino acids. The CDR3 loop reads CASSFAGTAYNSPLHF. The DNA for the CDR3 is TGTGCCAGCAGTTTCGCTGGGACAGCCTATAATTCACCCCTCCACTTT.

This rearrangement joins TRBV7-9 to TRBJ1-1; perhaps TRBD1 as D (5 bases). Trimming shortened V by 0 bases and J by 3 bases, and 11 bases separated the two germline ends. CDR1 SEHNR and CDR2 FQNEAQ come from the germline V gene (reference sequence). The CDR3 is made up of 15 amino acids. CDR3 sequence reads: CASSLARQGDTEAFF. The CDR3 bases are TGTGCCAGCAGCTTAGCGCGACAAGGGGACACTGAAGCTTTCTTT. Filled out from reference TRBV7-9 and TRBJ1-1, the complete variable domain reads DTGVSQNPRHKITKRGQNVTFRCDPISEHNRLYWYRQTLGQGPEFLTYFQNEAQLEKSRLLSDRFSAERPKGSFSTLEIQRTEQGDSAMYLCASSLARQGDTEAFFGQGTRLTVV.

This rearrangement joins TRBV6-5 to TRBJ1-2; D not resolved. Germline V lookup: CDR1 MNHEY, CDR2 SVGAGI. This CDR3 spans 15 amino acids. V gave up 0 bases and J gave up 4 bases, with 12 bases separating them. CDR3 amino acids: CASSYSGRLGYGYTF. The CDR3 DNA is TGTGCCAGCAGTTACTCTGGCCGGTTGGGCTATGGCTACACCTTC.

On this clonotype itself: Relative to the germline gene, one junction end is altered; a read error may explain this. V and J are TRBV28 and TRBJ1-2; a possible D gene is TRBD1 (5 bases). The CDR3 has 12 amino acids. CDR1 and CDR2 (germline): MDHEN, SYDVKM. As DNA, the CDR3 is TGTGCCAGCAGTTCTGACCGAAGGACACGCGCCTTC. It specifies CASSSDRRTRAF.

J is TRBJ1-2 and V is TRBV2; D possibly corresponds to TRBD1 (5 bases). This CDR3 spans 14 amino acids. The V gene's germline CDR1 is SNHLY and CDR2 FYNNEI. V lost 1 base, J lost 4 bases, and 10 bases lay in between. In nucleotides, the CDR3 is TGTGCCAGCAGTGAAGTGCAAGGGGTCTATGGCTACACCTTC. It translates to CASSEVQGVYGYTF. Complete variable domain (other parts from reference TRBV2 and TRBJ1-2): EPEVTQTPSHQVTQMGQEVILRCVPISNHLYFYWYRQILGQKVEFLVSFYNNEISEKSEIFDDQFSVERPDGSNFTLKIRSTKLEDSAMYFCASSEVQGVYGYTFGSGTRLTVV.

The chain links TRBV20-1 to TRBJ2-3; possibly TRBD1 for D (6 bases). The CDR3 sequence is 13 residues long. Per germline, CDR1 DFQATT and CDR2 SNEGSKA (reference sequence). Trimming left V 4 bases short and J 2 bases short, with 10 bases between. The CDR3 loop is CSANRQDTDTQYF. The CDR3 DNA reads TGCAGTGCTAATAGACAGGACACAGATACGCAGTATTTT.

The V and J genes are TRBV28 and TRBJ2-3; D is uncertain. The CDR3 consists of 14 residues. CDR1 is MDHEN, CDR2 SYDVKM, per germline. The V end lost 7 bases, the J end lost 1 base, and 12 bases lay between the germline ends. Here the CDR3 DNA reads TGTGCCAGCACCTATGGGTACGGCACAGATACGCAGTATTTT. Translating gives CASTYGYGTDTQYF.

This clonotype has just a few counts. This may be a read error: a much more frequent sequence differs by one nucleotide. The rearrangement joins TRBV20-1 to TRBJ2-1; a possible D gene is TRBD2 (5 bases). The J call could be wrong; TRBJ2-7 is a better fit for the DNA end. This CDR3 comprises 12 residues. Germline CDR1 is DFQATT and CDR2 is SNEGSKA (reference sequence). The CDR3 DNA is TGCAGTGAGGCTGGACTCTACAATGAGCAGTACTTC. Its translation: CSEAGLYNEQYF.

This chain connects TRBV7-2 to TRBJ2-7; D remains unclear. CDR3 size: 15 residues. The V end was cut by 6 bases, the J end by 5 bases, with 20 bases between. Germline CDR1 SGHTA, CDR2 FQGNSA. CDR3 sequence reads: CASSHPALPRHEQYF. DNA for the CDR3: TGTGCCAGCAGTCACCCGGCCTTGCCTCGGCACGAGCAGTACTTC.

In the case of this clonotype: This sequence may be a read error, since a much larger clone differs from it by one base. The chain couples TRBV29-1 to TRBJ1-2; D uncertain. The CDR3 covers 12 residues. Germline lookup yields CDR1 SQVTM and CDR2 ANQGSEA. V lost 3 bases and J lost 4, with 9 bases in between. The CDR3 nucleotides are TGCAGCGTTGAGACTGAGGCCTATGGCTACACCTTC. Protein sequence: CSVETEAYGYTF. Based on the CDR3 plus reference TRBV29-1 and TRBJ1-2, the full variable domain is SAVISQKPSRDICQRGTSLTIQCQVDSQVTMMFWYRQQPGQSLTLIATANQGSEATYESGFVIDKFPISRPNLTFSTLTVSNMSPEDSSIYLCSVETEAYGYTFGSGTRLTVV.

The J gene is TRBJ2-3, the V gene TRBV10-3; TRBD2 matches 8 bases. The CDR3 extends over 15 amino acids. The germline gives CDR1 ENHRY, CDR2 SYGVKD. The J segment lost 3 bases and the V segment lost 2 bases, leaving 4 bases of the junction unmatched. The DNA of the CDR3 is TGTGCCATCAGTGAGGACCAGCGGGGGACAGATACGCAGTATTTT. Its translation: CAISEDQRGTDTQYF.